The 25 T cell receptor beta chains in this list originate from one sample, sequenced in a study of cytomegalovirus exposure and HLA in healthy donors. Generated by immunoSEQ multiplex PCR, the TCRdb table keeps only in-frame clones and is missing some. This repertoire shows 150,000 or so clones, 85% found once; its top ten account for 2% to 2.5%. Sequencing was carried out using PBMCs. The receptors stem from a man aged 25-45 years in good health and CMV-seropositive.

J is TRBJ1-5 and V is TRBV4-1, with no clear D. V was cut by 0 bases and J by 7 bases, with 10 bases left in between. Germline CDR1 reads MGHRA; CDR2 reads YSYEKL. This CDR3 contains 14 residues. The CDR3 nucleotides are TGCGCCAGCAGCCAAGAGGGCGTCAGGCAGCCCCAGCATTTT. Translation gives CASSQEGVRQPQHF.

This sequence joins TRBV7-9 and TRBJ1-5, with 11 bases identical to TRBD1. Germline trimming cut 5 bases from V and 4 bases from J; bases unmatched to any gene: 4. This CDR3 is 15 amino acids long. The germline V gene encodes CDR1 SEHNR and CDR2 FQNEAQ (reference sequence). DNA for the CDR3: TGTGCCAGCAGCCCCGGGACAGGGGGTAATCAGCCCCAGCATTTT. Translating gives CASSPGTGGNQPQHF.

This CDR3 is CASSIMADTQYF. CDR3 nucleotide sequence: TGTGCCAGTAGTATCATGGCTGATACGCAGTATTTT. V usage is TRBV19 and J usage is TRBJ2-3, with unresolved D. Trimming took 3 bases from V and 6 from J, leaving 7 bases between them. Germline V gene lookup returns CDR1 LNHDA and CDR2 SQIVND (reference sequence). The CDR3 covers 12 residues.

The J gene is TRBJ2-7, the V gene TRBV2; the D gene is possibly TRBD2 (6 bases). The germline gives CDR1 SNHLY, CDR2 FYNNEI. Trimming took 7 bases from V and 0 from J, leaving 16 bases between them. The length of the CDR3 is 15 residues. CDR3 region: CASTAGTQSSYEQYF. The CDR3 coding sequence is TGTGCCAGCACCGCCGGGACTCAAAGCTCCTACGAGCAGTACTTC. Full variable domain (missing parts from reference TRBV2 and TRBJ2-7): EPEVTQTPSHQVTQMGQEVILRCVPISNHLYFYWYRQILGQKVEFLVSFYNNEISEKSEIFDDQFSVERPDGSNFTLKIRSTKLEDSAMYFCASTAGTQSSYEQYFGPGTRLTVT.

This clone came up a few times. The genes are TRBV7-2 and TRBJ1-6, with TRBD1 identical over 7 bases. CDR1 and CDR2 (germline): SGHTA, FQGNSA. The V segment lost 4 bases and the J segment 9 bases; nucleotides outside the gene matches: 12. The CDR3 is made up of 16 amino acids. Written as DNA, the CDR3 is TGTGCCAGCAGCTCGAACAGGGGCACCCTTGGTTCACCCCTCCACTTT. It is translated as CASSSNRGTLGSPLHF.

The chain joins TRBV7-8 to TRBJ1-1; D unresolved. The length of the CDR3 is 11 residues. V gave up 5 bases and J gave up 3 bases, with 4 bases separating them. Germline CDR1 SGHVS, CDR2 FQNEAQ. For the CDR3, the DNA is TGTGCCAGCAGCCCCTACACTGAAGCTTTCTTT. Translating gives CASSPYTEAFF.

J is TRBJ2-7 and V is TRBV7-8, with D possibly TRBD2 on 6 matching bases. Germline V gives CDR1 SGHVS, CDR2 FQNEAQ. There are 14 residues in the CDR3. Trimming shortened V by 8 bases and J by 2 bases, and 16 bases separated the two germline ends. For the CDR3, the DNA is TGTGCCAGCGGGGACCGGGACTCAGCCTACGAGCAGTACTTC. It specifies CASGDRDSAYEQYF.

This chain joins TRBV7-9 and TRBJ2-1; 8 nucleotides line up with TRBD1. J gave up 4 bases and V 5 bases, and 10 bases lay outside the gene matches. CDR1 and CDR2 from the germline V gene are SEHNR and FQNEAQ (reference sequence). This CDR3 is 16 amino acids long. CDR3 region: CASSPRTGRPYNEQFF. The CDR3 DNA is TGTGCCAGCAGCCCCCGGACAGGGCGGCCGTACAATGAGCAGTTCTTC. Combining the CDR3 with reference TRBV7-9 and TRBJ2-1 gives the whole variable domain DTGVSQNPRHKITKRGQNVTFRCDPISEHNRLYWYRQTLGQGPEFLTYFQNEAQLEKSRLLSDRFSAERPKGSFSTLEIQRTEQGDSAMYLCASSPRTGRPYNEQFFGPGTRLTVL.

The V gene is TRBV6-5, the J gene TRBJ2-7; the D is unclear. V lost 0 bases, J lost 3 bases, and 9 bases lay in between. CDR3 length: 14 amino acids. The germline V gene encodes CDR1 MNHEY and CDR2 SVGAGI. DNA of the CDR3: TGTGCCAGCAGTTACTCAGGAGAGTTCTACGAGCAGTACTTC. Translated, it gives CASSYSGEFYEQYF.

The chain combines TRBV6-4 with TRBJ2-1, with 8 bases fitting TRBD2. In germline, CDR1 is MRHNA, CDR2 SNTAGT. J lost 4 bases, V lost 4 bases, and 9 bases had no gene match. The CDR3 has 16 residues. DNA of the CDR3: TGTGCCAGCAGTGTCCTTCTTGCGGGGGGTTACAATGAGCAGTTCTTC. Amino acids: CASSVLLAGGYNEQFF.

The rearrangement joins TRBV15 to TRBJ2-5, with D possibly being TRBD1 (7 bases). The DNA end favors TRBJ2-7, so the J call may be wrong. The CDR3 spans 15 residues. CDR1 and CDR2 from the germline V gene are LNHNV and YYDKDF (reference sequence). CDR3 amino acids: CATSRDRAGGYEQYF. In DNA form, the CDR3 reads TGTGCCACCAGCAGAGATAGGGCAGGGGGGTACGAGCAGTACTTC.

This rearrangement joins TRBV5-4 to TRBJ1-4, with 9 bases identical to TRBD1. Germline lookup yields CDR1 SGHNT and CDR2 YYREEE (reference sequence). Germline trimming cut 4 bases from V and 2 bases from J; bases unmatched to any gene: 9. The CDR3 length is 17 residues. Written as DNA, the CDR3 is TGTGCCAGCAGCCTTCGACAGGGGGGGTTCACTAATGAAAAACTGTTTTTT. As protein: CASSLRQGGFTNEKLFF.

The rearrangement uses TRBV7-6 and TRBJ2-1; D is perhaps TRBD2 (7 bases). Germline CDR1 is SGHVS and CDR2 is FNYEAQ. This CDR3 is 14 amino acids long. The ends were cut back, 5 bases at V and 2 bases at J, with 10 bases in the middle. The CDR3: CASSPGGPYNEQFF. DNA of the CDR3: TGTGCCAGCAGCCCCGGGGGGCCCTACAATGAGCAGTTCTTC. The full variable domain, rest sourced from reference TRBV7-6 and TRBJ2-1, is GAGVSQSPRYKVTKRGQDVALRCDPISGHVSLYWYRQALGQGPEFLTYFNYEAQQDKSGLPNDRFSAERPEGSISTLTIQRTEQRDSAMYRCASSPGGPYNEQFFGPGTRLTVL.

The chain uses TRBV27 and TRBJ2-2, with D possibly matching TRBD1 (6 bases). V dropped 6 bases and J dropped 4 bases, with 15 bases sitting between them. Germline V CDR1 and CDR2: MNHEY, SMNVEV (reference sequence). The CDR3 is made up of 15 amino acids. CDR3 loop: CASSITQGGTGELFF. The CDR3 bases are TGTGCCAGCAGCATAACACAGGGCGGCACCGGGGAGCTGTTTTTT.

V gene TRBV7-2 combines with J gene TRBJ1-1, with D uncertain. Trimming removed 2 bases from V and 6 bases from J, with 7 bases in between. Germline CDR1 is SGHTA and CDR2 is FQGNSA. CDR3 length: 12 residues. Here the CDR3 reads CASSLQAPEAFF. The CDR3 coding sequence is TGTGCCAGCAGCTTACAGGCCCCTGAAGCTTTCTTT. The variable domain in full, with the rest retrieved from reference TRBV7-2 and TRBJ1-1, is GAGVSQSPSNKVTEKGKDVELRCDPISGHTALYWYRQSLGQGLEFLIYFQGNSAPDKSGLPSDRFSAERTGGSVSTLTIQRTQQEDSAVYLCASSLQAPEAFFGQGTRLTVV.

This rearrangement joins TRBV10-3 to TRBJ2-3; D is unresolved. The CDR3 runs 12 residues. The germline V gene has CDR1 ENHRY and CDR2 SYGVKD. V shed 4 bases and J shed 6 bases, with 8 bases lying between them. In nucleotides, the CDR3 is TGTGCCATCAGTGGGTCGGGCGATACGCAGTATTTT. Translating gives CAISGSGDTQYF.

J is TRBJ2-3 and V is TRBV10-2, with 14 nucleotides matching TRBD2. The CDR3 has 19 amino acids. Unmatched junction bases numbered 9, after V lost 2 bases and J lost 2 bases. CDR1 is WSHSY and CDR2 is SAAADI in the germline V gene. CDR3: CASSETRLAGGPFTDTQYF. CDR3 nucleotides: TGCGCCAGCAGTGAGACCCGACTAGCGGGGGGGCCGTTCACAGATACGCAGTATTTT.

This clone has more than one count but fewer than ten. The DNA for the CDR3 is TGTGCCAGCAGCTTATCTTGGCAGGCTCAAGAGACCCAGTACTTC. It yields the protein CASSLSWQAQETQYF. This chain connects TRBV11-2 to TRBJ2-5; no reliable D call. Trimming left V 2 bases short and J 2 bases short, with 12 bases between. Germline V lookup: CDR1 SGHAT, CDR2 FQNNGV. The CDR3 spans 15 residues. The full variable domain, rest sourced from reference TRBV11-2 and TRBJ2-5, is EAGVAQSPRYKIIEKRQSVAFWCNPISGHATLYWYQQILGQGPKLLIQFQNNGVVDDSQLPKDRFSAERLKGVDSTLKIQPAKLEDSAVYLCASSLSWQAQETQYFGPGTRLLVL.

This chain links TRBV6-6 with TRBJ2-7; D perhaps matches TRBD2 (5 bases). CDR3 length: 13 residues. Deletions cut 7 bases from V and 5 bases from J, with 15 bases between. The germline V gene encodes CDR1 MNHNY and CDR2 SVGAGI (reference sequence). The CDR3, as DNA: TGTGCCAGCACGCCGCAAGAGGGCCACGAGCAGTACTTC. Its protein is CASTPQEGHEQYF.

The chain joins TRBV19 to TRBJ2-1; 8 bases align to TRBD2. Unmatched junction bases numbered 8, after V lost 3 bases and J lost 4 bases. This CDR3 comprises 16 residues. The germline V gene encodes CDR1 LNHDA and CDR2 SQIVND (reference sequence). In DNA form, the CDR3 reads TGTGCCAGTAGTATCGGGGGGGGCCTCCTTTACAATGAGCAGTTCTTC. Protein product: CASSIGGGLLYNEQFF.

This clone has only one observation. J is TRBJ1-2 and V is TRBV5-1; 9 nucleotides align to TRBD1. Germline V lookup: CDR1 SGHRS, CDR2 YFSETQ. This CDR3 is 16 amino acids long. The V segment lost 4 bases and the J segment 4 bases; nucleotides outside the gene matches: 11. Here the CDR3 reads CASSGAGDRAAYGYTF. CDR3 nucleotides: TGCGCCAGCAGCGGGGCTGGGGACAGGGCGGCCTATGGCTACACCTTC.

This chain joins TRBV9 and TRBJ2-1; TRBD2 matches at 8 bases. V was clipped by 7 bases and J by 7 bases; unmatched bases: 7. The CDR3 length is 13 residues. CDR1 and CDR2 from the germline V gene are SGDLS and YYNGEE. CDR3: CASSWRGANEQFF. CDR3 nucleotides: TGTGCCAGCTCCTGGCGGGGGGCGAATGAGCAGTTCTTC.

J is TRBJ2-5 and V is TRBV13, with D unclear. There are 14 residues in the CDR3. Germline assignment: CDR1 PRHDT and CDR2 FYEKMQ (reference sequence). Deletions cut 2 bases from V and 0 bases from J, with 7 bases between. The CDR3 DNA sequence: TGTGCCAGCAGCTTATTCACAAACCAAGAGACCCAGTACTTC. This codes for CASSLFTNQETQYF.

The V gene is TRBV10-3, the J gene TRBJ1-5, with 9 bases lining up with TRBD1. The CDR3 covers 15 residues. CDR1 is ENHRY and CDR2 is SYGVKD in the germline V gene. V gave up 2 bases and J gave up 6 bases; unmatched junction bases: 5. The CDR3 loop is CAISEVGTGFQPQHF. The CDR3 DNA sequence: TGTGCCATCAGTGAGGTGGGGACAGGGTTTCAGCCCCAGCATTTT.

The chain links TRBV4-3 to TRBJ2-7, with TRBD2 matching over 10 bases. CDR1 is LGHNA, CDR2 YSLEER, per germline. The CDR3 spans 14 residues. V trimming: 1 base; J trimming: 3 bases; junction bases outside the gene matches: 0. The CDR3 reads CASSQGTSGYEQYF. CDR3 DNA sequence: TGCGCCAGCAGCCAAGGGACTAGCGGCTACGAGCAGTACTTC.